Listed below are T cell receptor beta chains from one sample, sequenced in a study of blood T cells in healthy people across ages. Each CDR3 protein is one row after TCRdb ran MiXCR on the 5' RACE reads. The sample carries a few hundred thousand distinct CDR3 sequences, more than 45% recorded once. The sample consisted of blood. The receptors were sampled from a man aged 55-75 years in good health. CDR3s include the opening cysteine and the closing phenylalanine or tryptophan. The order of the fields is V gene, J gene, clone size, D gene, CDR3 DNA, CDR3 protein. A D gene is named only where the DNA matches it firmly. Only part of the rows carry a size: once, few, many, or a class if the clone is expanded.

v_gene: TRBV4-2; j_gene: TRBJ2-7; abundance: -; d_gene: -; CDR3nt: TGTGCCAGCAGCCAAGTTGGTACTACGCGGTACTTC; CDR3aa: CASSQVGTTRYF
v_gene: TRBV6-2/TRBV6-3; j_gene: TRBJ2-1; abundance: few; d_gene: -; CDR3nt: TGTGCCAGCAGTCGAGCCCGGGGCCCGAGCTCCTACAATGAGCAGTTCTTC; CDR3aa: CASSRARGPSSYNEQFF
v_gene: TRBV5-6; j_gene: TRBJ2-4; abundance: -; d_gene: TRBD2; CDR3nt: TGTGCCAGCAGCCTCTTCGCGGGGGGCAAAAACATCCAGTACTTC; CDR3aa: CASSLFAGGKNIQYF
v_gene: TRBV21-1; j_gene: TRBJ2-7; abundance: many; d_gene: -; CDR3nt: TGTGCCAGCAGCAAATGGCGGGGCACCTACGAGCAGTACTTC; CDR3aa: CASSKWRGTYEQYF
v_gene: TRBV15; j_gene: TRBJ2-3; abundance: -; d_gene: -; CDR3nt: TGTGCCACCAGCAGAGTACTAGTGGATACGCAGTATTTT; CDR3aa: CATSRVLVDTQYF
v_gene: TRBV3-1; j_gene: TRBJ2-3; abundance: -; d_gene: TRBD2; CDR3nt: TGTGCCAGCAGCCAAGATATGGCGGGAGGAGGAACAGATACGCAGTATTTT; CDR3aa: CASSQDMAGGGTDTQYF
v_gene: TRBV6-1; j_gene: TRBJ2-1; abundance: few; d_gene: TRBD2; CDR3nt: TGTGCCAGCAGCCTGACTAGCGGGAGTTTTGGGCAGTTCTTC; CDR3aa: CASSLTSGSFGQFF
v_gene: TRBV20-1; j_gene: TRBJ2-1; abundance: -; d_gene: -; CDR3nt: TGCAGTGCTAGAGTCCCCGCTGAGCGGTTCTTC; CDR3aa: CSARVPAERFF
v_gene: TRBV29-1; j_gene: TRBJ2-7; abundance: -; d_gene: -; CDR3nt: TGCAGCGCCGCACAGGGTCTCGACTACGAGCAGTACTTC; CDR3aa: CSAAQGLDYEQYF
v_gene: TRBV29-1; j_gene: TRBJ2-4; abundance: few; d_gene: -; CDR3nt: TGCAGCGTTTTCGGCAGGTACTTC; CDR3aa: CSVFGRYF
v_gene: TRBV18; j_gene: TRBJ2-1; abundance: -; d_gene: -; CDR3nt: TGTGCCAGCTCACCACCGACGGGCTCCACCTACAATGAGCAGTTCTTC; CDR3aa: CASSPPTGSTYNEQFF
v_gene: TRBV7-2; j_gene: TRBJ1-1; abundance: few; d_gene: -; CDR3nt: TGTGCCAGCAGCTTAAGGCACGGCACTGAAGCTTTCTTT; CDR3aa: CASSLRHGTEAFF
v_gene: TRBV6-4; j_gene: TRBJ2-6; abundance: -; d_gene: -; CDR3nt: TGTGCCAGCAGTTACACAGGGAACTCTGGGGCCAGCGTCCTGACTTTC; CDR3aa: CASSYTGNSGASVLTF
v_gene: TRBV18; j_gene: TRBJ2-4; abundance: -; d_gene: -; CDR3nt: TGTGCCAGCTCACTGGGGGCAGCGGCCAAAAACATTCAGTACTTC; CDR3aa: CASSLGAAAKNIQYF
v_gene: TRBV20-1; j_gene: TRBJ2-7; abundance: few; d_gene: TRBD1; CDR3nt: TGCAGTGCTAGAGATGGGACAGCGACCTACGAGCAGTACTTC; CDR3aa: CSARDGTATYEQYF
v_gene: TRBV6-6; j_gene: TRBJ1-2; abundance: -; d_gene: -; CDR3nt: TGTGGGACAGCCGCGGCGGGCTACACCTTC; CDR3aa: CGTAAAGYTF
v_gene: TRBV20-1; j_gene: TRBJ2-7; abundance: few; d_gene: -; CDR3nt: TGCAGTGCTAGAGATGAGGCCGGGACTTGGTACGAGCAGTACTTC; CDR3aa: CSARDEAGTWYEQYF
v_gene: TRBV25-1; j_gene: TRBJ2-3; abundance: -; d_gene: TRBD1; CDR3nt: TGTGCCAGCAGTGAACCTAGGACAGGGGGCTCGGATACGCAGTATTTT; CDR3aa: CASSEPRTGGSDTQYF
v_gene: TRBV28; j_gene: TRBJ2-7; abundance: -; d_gene: -; CDR3nt: TGTGCCAGCACTCGAGAGGGTTACGAGCAGTACTTC; CDR3aa: CASTREGYEQYF